This T cell receptor (beta chain) is from a study of response to subunit inactivated influenza vaccine. Whole-study findings and limits: Every seasonal influenza vaccination brings in few new T cells, the authors suggested.

Trimming took off 5 bases at V and 4 bases at J, with 15 bases between the two ends. The CDR3 length is 16 residues. Germline V gene data show CDR1 as LGHNA and CDR2 as YSLEER. TCRdb recomputed calls from the RT-PCR reads with MiXCR, one row per CDR3 protein. The sample yields around 300,000 distinct CDR3 sequences, 22% seen once. About this clonotype: The antigen is unknown.

The genes are TRBV4-3 and TRBJ1-6; the D is unclear. This TCR came from a man aged 45-69 years who received an inactivated influenza vaccine. The sample was PBMCs from blood, taken about 20 months after vaccination. The CDR3 bases are TGCGCCAGCAGCGCCAGTGTGAGTTCTTATAATTCACCCCTCCACTTT. Its protein product is CASSASVSSYNSPLHF.